Below, 15 T cell receptor beta chains from the same sample are listed, as sequenced in a study of blood T cell repertoires in COVID-19. The protocol was immunoSEQ multiplex PCR, while the TCRdb copy is restricted to in-frame clones and leaves out a portion. The sample includes roughly 220,000 clones, about 85% of them seen just once. The sample was peripheral blood. Receptor source: a man aged 50-59 years who had recovered from COVID-19.

This rearrangement joins TRBV19 to TRBJ2-7; D is perhaps TRBD2 (6 bases). The CDR3 is 13 residues long. The V and J ends lost 5 bases and 2 bases respectively, with 10 bases between them. Germline CDR1 is LNHDA and CDR2 is SQIVND (reference sequence). CDR3 protein: CASSDREPYEQYF. The CDR3 DNA follows: TGTGCCAGTAGTGACCGGGAGCCCTACGAGCAGTACTTC.

The chain combines TRBV27 with TRBJ2-2, with TRBD2 matching 8 bases. The V segment lost 8 bases and the J segment 8 bases; nucleotides outside the gene matches: 10. The CDR3 runs 14 residues. Germline assignment: CDR1 MNHEY and CDR2 SMNVEV (reference sequence). The CDR3 region is CASGFGGRPGELFF. The CDR3 region has the DNA TGTGCCAGCGGCTTTGGCGGGAGGCCAGGGGAGCTGTTTTTT.

J is TRBJ1-2 and V is TRBV6-5, with TRBD1 matching 7 bases. The CDR3 loop spans 13 amino acids. Unmatched junction bases numbered 3, after V lost 6 bases and J lost 2 bases. The germline CDR1 and CDR2 sequences are MNHEY and SVGAGI. CDR3 loop: CASSLDRNYGYTF. The CDR3 nucleotides read TGTGCCAGCAGCCTGGACAGGAACTATGGCTACACCTTC.

This chain uses TRBV15 with TRBJ2-7, with 8 bases fitting TRBD1. The CDR3 has 12 amino acids. Per the germline V gene, CDR1 is LNHNV and CDR2 is YYDKDF (reference sequence). V was clipped by 9 bases and J by 5 bases; unmatched bases: 6. The CDR3 region has the DNA TGTGCCACGGCCGGACAGGGCGACGAGCAGTACTTC. Translating it yields CATAGQGDEQYF.

This clone appeared once. This chain connects TRBV18 to TRBJ1-5; D is unresolved. Per the germline V gene, CDR1 is KGHSH and CDR2 is LQKENI. Trimming shortened V by 6 bases and J by 5 bases, and 17 bases separated the two germline ends. The CDR3 runs to 15 residues. CDR3 sequence (DNA): TGTGCCAGCTCCCCTGCAAACGGGAGAGATCAGCCCCAGCATTTT. It is translated as CASSPANGRDQPQHF.

V gene TRBV6-5 combines with J gene TRBJ2-7; TRBD2 is a possible D gene (5 bases). V lost 8 bases and J lost 6, with 14 bases in between. There are 12 residues in the CDR3. CDR1 is MNHEY and CDR2 is SVGAGI in the germline V gene. The CDR3 reads CASSVRGGEQYF. The DNA of the CDR3 is TGTGCCAGCTCCGTCCGGGGTGGCGAGCAGTACTTC.

This chain connects TRBV11-2 to TRBJ2-1; 16 nucleotides line up with TRBD2. J gave up 9 bases and V 1 base, and 3 bases lay outside the gene matches. CDR1 and CDR2 (germline): SGHAT, FQNNGV. The CDR3 covers 16 residues. For the CDR3, the DNA is TGTGCCAGCAGCTTAGTGGGACTAGCGGGAGGGAGTGAGCAGTTCTTC. Amino acid sequence: CASSLVGLAGGSEQFF.

This chain links TRBV9 with TRBJ2-5, with TRBD2 identical over 9 bases. The CDR3 sequence is 16 residues long. V was clipped by 0 bases and J by 4 bases; unmatched bases: 7. Germline CDR1 reads SGDLS; CDR2 reads YYNGEE. The CDR3 nucleotides read TGTGCCAGCAGCGTAGTGCGGGAGGGGCCCGTAGAGACCCAGTACTTC. It encodes CASSVVREGPVETQYF.

V is TRBV28 and J is TRBJ2-5; 8 bases line up with TRBD1. Germline loops: CDR1 MDHEN, CDR2 SYDVKM. Trimming took 5 bases from V and 2 from J; bases not matched to a gene: 10. The CDR3 loop spans 16 amino acids. The CDR3 sequence: CASSIPGTGRQETQYF. The CDR3 DNA is TGTGCCAGCAGTATACCCGGGACAGGCCGGCAAGAGACCCAGTACTTC.

The chain joins TRBV11-2 to TRBJ2-7; D perhaps matches TRBD2 (6 bases). V dropped 5 bases and J dropped 2 bases, with 16 bases sitting between them. Germline V gene lookup returns CDR1 SGHAT and CDR2 FQNNGV. The CDR3 has 15 residues. Here the CDR3 DNA reads TGTGCCAGCAGCCAAATACTAGCAGTAACCTACGAGCAGTACTTC. Translating it yields CASSQILAVTYEQYF.

The chain recombines TRBV6-1 with TRBJ1-5; no firm D call. Germline CDR1 and CDR2: MNHNS and SASEGT. CDR3 length: 17 residues. The germline V and J ends were trimmed by 0 bases and 4 bases, with 16 bases remaining between them. The CDR3 loop reads CASSEALRLRGNQPQHF. CDR3 nucleotide sequence: TGTGCCAGCAGTGAAGCGCTGCGACTCCGAGGGAATCAGCCCCAGCATTTT.

V is TRBV6-5 and J is TRBJ2-7; 7 nucleotides match TRBD1. This CDR3 contains 12 residues. V lost 7 bases to trimming and J lost 5 bases; unmatched junction nucleotides: 5. CDR1 MNHEY and CDR2 SVGAGI come from the germline V gene. CDR3 amino acids: CASNTGDDEQYF. CDR3 in DNA: TGTGCCAGCAATACAGGGGACGACGAGCAGTACTTC.

This clone was detected once. The V call is TRBV6-4, the J call TRBJ1-1; possibly TRBD1 for D (5 bases). Trimming took off 11 bases at V and 10 bases at J, with 14 bases between the two ends. CDR3 length equals 10 residues. Germline V CDR1 and CDR2: MRHNA, SNTAGT. This CDR3 reads CAQAGRPAFF. CDR3 bases: TGTGCCCAGGCGGGGCGGCCAGCTTTCTTT.

The chain carries TRBV27 and TRBJ2-3, with D possibly matching TRBD2 (6 bases). The CDR3 spans 16 residues. Germline CDR1 MNHEY, CDR2 SMNVEV (reference sequence). With 2 bases removed from V and 4 bases from J, the gap between germline ends came to 16 bases. The CDR3 region has the DNA TGTGCCAGCAGTTTACTTGGGGGAGGAGGGGCAGATACGCAGTATTTT. This encodes CASSLLGGGGADTQYF.

This clone was seen just once. The V gene is TRBV6-5, the J gene TRBJ1-2; unclear D gene. The V end was cut by 1 base, the J end by 6 bases, with 15 bases between. CDR1 MNHEY and CDR2 SVGAGI come from the germline V gene. This CDR3 has 15 residues. CDR3 in amino acids: CASSYLWRTPDGYTF. CDR3 bases: TGTGCCAGCAGTTACTTGTGGAGGACCCCGGATGGCTACACCTTC.